This TCR beta chain derives from a study of early T cells in non-severe SARS-CoV-2 infection. Study summary: Investigators sequenced bulk RNA drawn from unsorted whole blood, and chains remained unpaired.

Germline V lookup: CDR1 SGHVS, CDR2 FQNEAQ. Trimming left V 5 bases short and J 8 bases short, with 12 bases between. The CDR3 sequence is 12 residues long. General study points: VDJdb matching favored anti-spike CD8 responses, missing private and CD4 specificities.

Tagging with unique molecular identifiers was applied to individual cDNA molecules. MiXCR was run by TCRdb on the 5' RACE reads, yielding one entry per CDR3 protein. The sample lists some 91,000 distinct CDR3 sequences, roughly an eighth occurring once. This clonotype turned up a few times. Its antigen is undetermined. The chain has TRBV7-8 and TRBJ1-2, with D unresolved. This sequence originates from an adult who was a healthcare worker with PCR-confirmed SARS-CoV-2 infection or an uninfected control (not recorded which). Sequencing input: whole blood. Here the CDR3 DNA reads TGTGCCAGCAGCGACGTCGCAGCCGGCTACACCTTC. It encodes CASSDVAAGYTF.